This T cell receptor beta chain was found in a study of blood T cell repertoires in COVID-19. The assay was immunoSEQ multiplex PCR, and TCRdb's table has in-frame clones only and misses some. This table holds about 200,000 clones, more than 75% found once. This sequence was found in a woman aged 40 to 49 with COVID-19, enrolled during active disease. The source material was peripheral blood.

Written as DNA, the CDR3 is TGCGCCAGCAGGACAGGTCTCCAAGAGACCCAGTACTTC. Protein product: CASRTGLQETQYF. The V and J genes are TRBV5-1 and TRBJ2-5; maybe TRBD1 (6 bases). This CDR3 has 13 amino acids. Per germline, CDR1 SGHRS and CDR2 YFSETQ. The V end was cut by 5 bases, the J end by 1 base, with 9 bases between. Complete variable domain (other parts from reference TRBV5-1 and TRBJ2-5): KAGVTQTPRYLIKTRGQQVTLSCSPISGHRSVSWYQQTPGQGLQFLFEYFSETQRNKGNFPGRFSGRQFSNSRSEMNVSTLELGDSALYLCASRTGLQETQYFGPGTRLLVL.